The clone carrying this T cell receptor beta chain has at least ten counts. Antigen unknown. From RNA transcripts, TCR beta CDR3 regions were amplified. Using the HTBI primer set, a first-round RT-PCR was run on the TCR CDR3. TCRdb reprocessed the multiplex PCR reads with MiXCR, giving one entry per CDR3 protein. The sample shows 300,000 to 400,000 distinct CDR3 sequences, roughly 18% of them seen only once. The data belong to a study of T cells in Graves' hyperthyroidism and ophthalmopathy. The CDR3 extends over 10 amino acids. Trimming cost V 8 bases and J 5 bases, with 6 bases left between them. Germline values: CDR1 LNHDA, CDR2 SQIVND (reference sequence). The study, taken as a whole, reports: In the analysis, a 13 V-J model separated ophthalmopathy from stable hyperthyroidism.

This chain links TRBV19 with TRBJ1-2; D uncertain. The receptor was derived from a man between 18 and 35 years old with Graves' ophthalmopathy. Sequenced sample: blood. The CDR3 DNA reads as TGTGCCAGTTCCAATTATGGCTACACCTTC. This translates into CASSNYGYTF.